This TCR beta chain was captured in a study of T cell repertoires in cytomegalovirus infection. The overall study: Evidence of both CMV infection and a matching HLA type came from public TCR beta signatures.

TCRdb reanalysed the reads using MiXCR and keeps one entry per CDR3 protein. The sample comprises approximately 500,000 distinct CDR3 sequences, about 10% of which are singletons, and 10% to 13% rests with the top ten. V shed 4 bases and J 6 bases; nucleotides not matched to a gene: 6. From germline, CDR1 is MDHEN and CDR2 SYDVKM. The CDR3 runs to 14 residues. This clonotype was detected ten times or more. The TCR sequence derives from a human donor in good health (CMV status not recorded). Some clones in this sample may be carry-over from other donors' samples. The chain recombines TRBV28 with TRBJ2-1; 7 bases are a match to TRBD2. The sequencing sample was made of PBMCs. The CDR3 nucleotides are TGTGCCAGCAGTTCGAGGGAGGGCCGCAATGAGCAGTTCTTC. Amino acid sequence: CASSSREGRNEQFF.